A selection of T cell receptor beta chains follows, all from one sample in a study of sequential checkpoint blockade in melanoma. The table came from immunoSEQ multiplex PCR; TCRdb's copy has only in-frame clones and leaves some out. The data contain tens of thousands of clones, 84% of them singletons. The sequencing here drew on CD8+ T cells sorted from blood (inferred from file names), taken from a patient given nivolumab and ipilimumab in sequence. Every receptor here comes from a human donor with melanoma. CDR3s include the opening cysteine and the closing phenylalanine or tryptophan. A D gene is named only where the DNA matches it firmly. A clone size is listed for some rows: how often the clone was seen (once, few, many), or a class if it is expanded.

TRBV7-9	TRBD2	TRBJ2-7	few	15	TGTGCCAGCACCTATCTAGCGGAAAGCTCCTACGAGCAGTACTTC	CASTYLAESSYEQYF
TRBV7-9	TRBD2	TRBJ2-5	.	18	TGTGCCAGCAGCTTCGGGACTATCTACCCAGCTACCCAAGGGACCCAGTACTTC	CASSFGTIYPATQGTQYF
TRBV7-9	TRBD1	TRBJ2-7	few	13	TGTGCCAGCAGCTCCATGGGACAGTACGAGCAGTACTTC	CASSSMGQYEQYF
TRBV5-6	.	TRBJ2-7	.	13	TGTGCCAGCAGCTTGGGACAGGTTCGCGAGCAGTACTTC	CASSLGQVREQYF
TRBV6-5	TRBD1	TRBJ2-4	.	13	TGTGCCAGCAGTTACTCTTTGTCCGGGACAGTCGTATTC	CASSYSLSGTVVF
TRBV4-1	.	TRBJ1-2	.	16	TGCGCCAGCACCCTCTCCGGGGGGGGGTTTGAGTATGGCTACACCTTC	CASTLSGGGFEYGYTF
TRBV4-1	.	TRBJ2-2	.	12	TGCGCCAGCAGTCTGAGTACCGGGGAGCTGTTTTTT	CASSLSTGELFF
TRBV27	TRBD1	TRBJ2-3	few	14	TGTGCCAGCAGGCGACAGGGGGCTGGAGATACGCAGTATTTT	CASRRQGAGDTQYF
TRBV19	.	TRBJ2-3	.	15	TGTGCCAGTAGTTCGGTACAGTCTAGCACAGATACGCAGTATTTT	CASSSVQSSTDTQYF
TRBV28	.	TRBJ2-3	.	11	TGTGCCAGCAGCCCTACCCATACGCAGTATTTT	CASSPTHTQYF
TRBV10-2	TRBD2	TRBJ2-3	.	15	TGCGCCAGCAGTTTATCTAGCGGGGCCACAGATACGCAGTATTTT	CASSLSSGATDTQYF
TRBV6-9	.	TRBJ2-3	.	16	TGTGCCAGCAGTACGAAAACAGATTCTAGCACAGATACGCAGTATTTT	CASSTKTDSSTDTQYF
TRBV10-3	.	TRBJ2-3	.	16	TGTGCCATCAGTGAGTCGGGCGGGCGCGGCACAGATACGCAGTATTTT	CAISESGGRGTDTQYF
TRBV7-2	TRBD2	TRBJ2-7	.	14	TGTGCCAGCAGCGCGGGACTAGGGGCCTACGAGCAGTACTTC	CASSAGLGAYEQYF
TRBV19	.	TRBJ2-7	.	14	TGTGCCAGTAGTACCGCCGGGACACCCTACGAGCAGTACTTC	CASSTAGTPYEQYF
TRBV27	.	TRBJ2-3	.	14	TGTGCCAGCAGTTTAAGGGGGGGTTCAGATACGCAGTATTTT	CASSLRGGSDTQYF
TRBV5-4	TRBD2	TRBJ2-7	.	14	TGTGCCAGCAGCTTAGAACTAGCGGGAGGCGAGCAGTACTTC	CASSLELAGGEQYF
TRBV5-4	.	TRBJ1-2	.	11	TGTGCCAGCACCGATAGATATGGCTACACCTTC	CASTDRYGYTF
TRBV19	TRBD1	TRBJ2-1	.	11	TGTGCCGTGGACAGGGGTACTGAGCAGTTCTTC	CAVDRGTEQFF
TRBV27	.	TRBJ2-5	.	16	TGTGCCAGCAGTTTATCGTTGAGGGGGGGCCAAGAGACCCAGTACTTC	CASSLSLRGGQETQYF
TRBV28	.	TRBJ2-1	.	14	TGTGCCAGCACCCCGGGACTGGGGGACAATGAGCAGTTCTTC	CASTPGLGDNEQFF
TRBV28	.	TRBJ2-7	few	14	TGTGCCAGCAGCGTCCGGGACACCTGGGGGGAGCAGTACTTC	CASSVRDTWGEQYF
TRBV5-1	TRBD2	TRBJ2-7	.	14	TGCGCCAGCAGCTTGCAAGCGGGAGGGGACGAGCAGTACTTC	CASSLQAGGDEQYF
TRBV5-4	.	TRBJ2-1	once	16	TGTGCCAGCAGCCCCATTGGGGGGGCCCGCTACAATGAGCAGTTCTTC	CASSPIGGARYNEQFF
TRBV28	TRBD1	TRBJ1-5	once	16	TGTGCCAGCAGTTTGTGGACAGGCTGGGGTAATCAGCCCCAGCATTTT	CASSLWTGWGNQPQHF
TRBV5-1	.	TRBJ1-1	.	15	TGCGCCAGCAGCTTGGATCGGGGGGGCTGGACTGAAGCTTTCTTT	CASSLDRGGWTEAFF
TRBV6-5	.	TRBJ2-1	.	14	TGTGCCGTTAGGGCGGGGAGTTCCTACAATGAGCAGTTCTTC	CAVRAGSSYNEQFF
TRBV6-5	TRBD2	TRBJ2-7	.	15	TGTGCCAGCAGTTTACTAGCGGGAGGAAGATACGAGCAGTACTTC	CASSLLAGGRYEQYF
TRBV10-2	TRBD2	TRBJ2-7	.	15	TGCGCCAGCAGTGAGTCGAGCGGGAGGGCCGACGAGCAGTACTTC	CASSESSGRADEQYF
TRBV30	TRBD2	TRBJ2-7	.	16	TGTGCCTGGAGTGTATTTAGCGGGGGGTTTATCCACGAGCAGTACTTC	CAWSVFSGGFIHEQYF
TRBV10-3	.	TRBJ1-2	few	13	TGTGCCACTGCGGGCCATGACCAAGATGGCTACACCTTC	CATAGHDQDGYTF
TRBV5-6	TRBD2	TRBJ2-5	once	15	TGTGCCAGCAGCCATTGGGGGGGAGGGGTTGAGACCCAGTACTTC	CASSHWGGGVETQYF
TRBV27	TRBD2	TRBJ2-1	once	13	TGTGCCAGCAGTCCCGGGGGGTCCAATGAGCAGTTCTTC	CASSPGGSNEQFF
TRBV6-5	.	TRBJ2-7	.	13	TGTGCCAGCAGTTACTCTCAGGGCCACGAGCAGTACTTC	CASSYSQGHEQYF
TRBV2	.	TRBJ2-7	.	13	TGTGCCAGCGTAAAGCAGGGGGGATACGAGCAGTACTTC	CASVKQGGYEQYF
TRBV6-1	.	TRBJ1-4	once	14	TGTGCCAGCAGTGTGGGGGGGGATGTCGAAAAACTGTTTTTT	CASSVGGDVEKLFF
TRBV27	.	TRBJ2-5	.	12	TGTGCCAGCAGTACCGGACTCATTGAGCAGTACTTC	CASSTGLIEQYF
TRBV28	TRBD1	TRBJ1-5	few	15	TGTGCCAGCAGTTCGGACCGGGACAGGGGTCAGCCCCAGCATTTT	CASSSDRDRGQPQHF
TRBV6-5	TRBD2	TRBJ2-7	.	13	TGTGCCAGCAGCCATGGGACTAGCGGCGAGCAGTACTTC	CASSHGTSGEQYF
TRBV15	TRBD1	TRBJ1-5	few	16	TGTGCCACCCATTCTCCCGGGACAGCTGATAACCAGCCCCAGCATTTT	CATHSPGTADNQPQHF
TRBV6-6	.	TRBJ1-2	few	12	TGTGCCAGCAGCGACAGTAACTATGGCTACACCTTC	CASSDSNYGYTF
TRBV19	TRBD2	TRBJ2-3	.	14	TGTGCCAGTAGTTTCCTAGCGGGAGCGGATACGCAGTATTTT	CASSFLAGADTQYF
TRBV5-8	TRBD1	TRBJ1-2	.	16	TGTGCCAGCAGCTTACCGGACAGGGGGCCTAACTATGGCTACACCTTC	CASSLPDRGPNYGYTF
TRBV27	.	TRBJ1-6	.	15	TGTGCCAGCAGCCCGACCCCCATCATCACCGGGCCCCTCCACTTT	CASSPTPIITGPLHF
TRBV5-1	.	TRBJ1-1	.	15	TGCGCCAGCAGCTTGGCCCACACCCTGAACACTGAAGCTTTCTTT	CASSLAHTLNTEAFF
TRBV19	.	TRBJ1-4	few	15	TGTGCCAGTAGTCCATTCGGGATCTCTGATGAAAAACTGTTTTTT	CASSPFGISDEKLFF
TRBV6-5	.	TRBJ2-2	.	13	TGTGCCAGCAGTTACACGGGGTCCGGGGAGCTGTTTTTT	CASSYTGSGELFF
TRBV10-2	.	TRBJ1-5	.	12	TGCGCCAGCAGTGTTGGGGCCCAGCCCCAGCATTTT	CASSVGAQPQHF
TRBV15	.	TRBJ2-1	once	13	TGTGCCACCAGCAGAGATCGGGGCAATGAGCAGTTCTTC	CATSRDRGNEQFF
TRBV2	TRBD2	TRBJ2-4	.	16	TGTGCCACCCTGGTGCGCGGGAGAGGATCCAAAAACATTCAGTACTTC	CATLVRGRGSKNIQYF
TRBV10-2	.	TRBJ1-2	.	13	TGCGCAGTCTTGGTGAGCCTCAACTATGGCTACACCTTC	CAVLVSLNYGYTF
TRBV4-1	TRBD1	TRBJ1-3	.	16	TGCGCCAGCAGCCAAATAGACGACAGGGGATCAAACACCATATATTTT	CASSQIDDRGSNTIYF
TRBV21-1	.	TRBJ2-7	.	13	TGTGCCAGCAGCAACCACAGGGTAGGCGAGCAGTACTTC	CASSNHRVGEQYF
TRBV29-1	.	TRBJ2-7	.	11	TGCAGCGTTGAAGATAACGAGGAGCAGTACTTC	CSVEDNEEQYF
TRBV27	TRBD2	TRBJ2-7	.	13	TGTGCCAGTCAACGGGGGGGCGACTACGAGCAGTACTTC	CASQRGGDYEQYF
TRBV29-1	.	TRBJ1-2	.	11	TGCAGCGTTGAATGGCAATCGGGGAACACCTTC	CSVEWQSGNTF
TRBV2	TRBD1	TRBJ2-5	.	16	TGTGCCAGCCTGGGACAGGGGAAGGGAATCTTTGAGACCCAGTACTTC	CASLGQGKGIFETQYF